Listed below are T cell receptor beta chains from one sample, sequenced in a study of shared clonotypes between healthy human individuals. Profiled with immunoSEQ multiplex PCR; TCRdb holds only in-frame clones, not every one. The data show about 710,000 clones, approximately 77% seen once. The sequenced material came from memory CD4+ T cells sorted from blood. Receptor source: a woman aged 30 to 39 in good health. Both conserved end residues are part of each CDR3. A D gene is named only where the DNA matches it firmly. Size is omitted from some rows. Given values are once, few, many or a class for expanded clones.

clone_size	v_call	j_call	d_call	cdr3_aa	cdr3_nt
once	TRBV4-2	TRBJ2-3	NA	CASSQRASTDTQYF	TGTGCCAGCAGCCAACGTGCTAGCACAGATACGCAGTATTTT
NA	TRBV6-5	TRBJ2-1	NA	CASTQDPGKYNEQFF	TGTGCCAGCACCCAGGACCCCGGGAAGTACAATGAGCAGTTCTTC
NA	TRBV27	TRBJ2-7	NA	CASSLGRSYYEQYF	TGTGCCAGCAGTTTGGGCAGGAGTTACTACGAGCAGTACTTC
NA	TRBV6-6	TRBJ1-4	NA	CASSQRGFYEKLFF	TGTGCCAGCAGCCAGCGGGGCTTTTATGAAAAACTGTTTTTT
few	TRBV27	TRBJ2-1	NA	CASSLKPPSDSSYNEQFF	TGTGCCAGCAGTTTAAAGCCCCCTAGCGATTCCTCCTACAATGAGCAGTTCTTC
NA	TRBV7-2	TRBJ2-3	TRBD2	CASSLPTSILREGRDTQYF	TGTGCCAGCAGCTTACCCACCTCCATTCTGCGGGAGGGCCGGGATACGCAGTATTTT
NA	TRBV7-9	TRBJ1-1	NA	CAAGTYRAGNTEAFF	TGTGCCGCGGGGACATACAGGGCAGGGAACACTGAAGCTTTCTTT
NA	TRBV28	TRBJ2-3	NA	CASRPRGLGTDTQYF	TGTGCCAGCAGACCGAGGGGACTGGGGACAGATACGCAGTATTTT
once	TRBV5-4	TRBJ2-3	TRBD2	CASSHATSGSEADTQYF	TGTGCCAGCAGCCACGCCACTAGCGGGAGTGAGGCAGATACGCAGTATTTT
NA	TRBV28	TRBJ1-5	NA	CASSFFRGNQPQHF	TGTGCCAGCAGTTTCTTCAGGGGCAATCAGCCCCAGCATTTT
NA	TRBV28	TRBJ2-1	NA	CASSSPHGSVNEQFF	TGTGCCAGCAGTTCCCCCCACGGGAGTGTCAATGAGCAGTTCTTC
NA	TRBV28	TRBJ2-7	NA	CASSLDGLKRGEQYF	TGTGCCAGCAGTTTAGACGGCCTAAAACGGGGCGAGCAGTACTTC
NA	TRBV2	TRBJ2-7	TRBD2	CASSIGLAGTYEQYF	TGTGCCAGCAGTATCGGACTAGCGGGGACCTACGAGCAGTACTTC
NA	TRBV18	TRBJ2-2	NA	CASSPMLSPAGELFF	TGTGCCAGCTCACCCATGTTATCCCCCGCCGGGGAGCTGTTTTTT
NA	TRBV28	TRBJ1-3	NA	CASRDPNTIYF	TGTGCCAGCAGAGACCCGAACACCATATATTTT
NA	TRBV18	TRBJ2-3	NA	CASSPPGAPTDTQYF	TGTGCCAGCTCACCACCCGGCGCTCCCACAGATACGCAGTATTTT
once	TRBV28	TRBJ1-1	NA	CASTHEWGNTEAFF	TGTGCCAGCACCCATGAGTGGGGGAACACTGAAGCTTTCTTT
NA	TRBV11-3	TRBJ2-7	TRBD2	CASSLRRLAGYEQYF	TGTGCCAGCAGCTTAAGGCGGCTAGCGGGTTACGAGCAGTACTTC
NA	TRBV11-3	TRBJ2-1	NA	CASSPSQGEQFF	TGTGCCAGCAGCCCAAGTCAGGGTGAGCAGTTCTTC
NA	TRBV5-1	TRBJ2-1	NA	CASSSAPGVGYNEQFF	TGCGCCAGCAGCTCAGCGCCTGGGGTCGGCTACAATGAGCAGTTCTTC
NA	TRBV4-2	TRBJ2-2	NA	CASSQVIAENTGELFF	TGTGCCAGCAGCCAAGTTATAGCAGAGAACACCGGGGAGCTGTTTTTT
NA	TRBV4-1	TRBJ1-3	NA	CASSQAGTAGNTIYF	TGCGCCAGCAGCCAAGCCGGGACGGCTGGAAACACCATATATTTT
NA	TRBV15	TRBJ2-6	NA	CATSRQDSGANVLTF	TGTGCCACCAGCAGACAGGACTCTGGGGCCAACGTCCTGACTTTC
NA	TRBV2	TRBJ2-2	TRBD1	CASSKTGVSGELFF	TGTGCCAGCAGTAAAACAGGGGTCTCCGGGGAGCTGTTTTTT
NA	TRBV9	TRBJ2-7	NA	CASSAGLSLTDYEQYF	TGTGCCAGCAGCGCAGGACTCTCTCTGACTGACTACGAGCAGTACTTC
NA	TRBV18	TRBJ1-2	NA	CASSIGDGYTF	TGTGCCAGCTCAATAGGAGATGGCTACACCTTC
many	TRBV28	TRBJ2-1	NA	CASSLGGRRNEQFF	TGTGCCAGCAGTTTAGGGGGGAGGCGTAATGAGCAGTTCTTC
once	TRBV30	TRBJ1-2	TRBD1	CALQGVNYGYTF	TGTGCCTTACAGGGGGTGAACTATGGCTACACCTTC
NA	TRBV14	TRBJ2-3	NA	CASSQDVAGTDTQYF	TGTGCCAGCAGCCAAGACGTAGCGGGCACAGATACGCAGTATTTT
NA	TRBV5-1	TRBJ1-4	TRBD1	CASSLGQGGEKLFF	TGCGCCAGCAGCCTGGGACAGGGGGGTGAAAAACTGTTTTTT
NA	TRBV23-1	TRBJ2-1	NA	CASSQSGASGNEQFF	TGCGCCAGCAGTCAATCGGGGGCTAGCGGTAATGAGCAGTTCTTC
NA	TRBV4-2	TRBJ1-3	NA	CASSQDRARSGNTIYF	TGTGCCAGCAGCCAAGATAGGGCCCGCTCTGGAAACACCATATATTTT
NA	TRBV5-1	TRBJ2-7	NA	CASSLAGRGEQYF	TGCGCCAGCAGCTTAGCAGGGCGCGGCGAGCAGTACTTC
NA	TRBV6-6	TRBJ2-7	TRBD1	CASNPEGTGGYEQYF	TGTGCCAGCAACCCCGAGGGGACAGGGGGCTACGAGCAGTACTTC
NA	TRBV5-1	TRBJ2-1	NA	CASRLSPPDEQFF	TGCGCCAGTCGACTCAGCCCCCCCGATGAGCAGTTCTTC
NA	TRBV9	TRBJ1-3	NA	CASSPRGNIGGGLSGNTIYF	TGTGCCAGCAGCCCCCGAGGAAACATCGGTGGGGGCCTCTCTGGAAACACCATATATTTT
NA	TRBV2	TRBJ2-7	TRBD2	CASSGTSGGEQYF	TGTGCCAGCAGTGGGACTAGCGGGGGCGAGCAGTACTTC
NA	TRBV4-2	TRBJ2-4	NA	CASSQALGGNIQYF	TGTGCCAGCAGCCAAGCACTAGGGGGGAACATTCAGTACTTC
NA	TRBV13	TRBJ2-1	NA	CASSLNRGEYNEQFF	TGTGCCAGCAGCCTTAACCGGGGCGAGTACAATGAGCAGTTCTTC
NA	TRBV19	TRBJ2-1	TRBD2	CASSIDRAGGGNEQFF	TGTGCCAGTAGTATAGATCGAGCGGGAGGGGGGAATGAGCAGTTCTTC
NA	TRBV9	TRBJ2-5	TRBD2	CASSVLAGVGEQYF	TGTGCCAGCAGCGTACTAGCGGGAGTTGGAGAGCAGTACTTC
once	TRBV6-6	TRBJ1-2	NA	CASRQIGVGSNGYTF	TGTGCCAGCAGACAAATCGGGGTTGGTAGTAATGGCTACACCTTC
NA	TRBV29-1	TRBJ1-1	NA	CSARGDIMNTEAFF	TGCAGCGCCCGTGGGGACATCATGAACACTGAAGCTTTCTTT
NA	TRBV10-3	TRBJ2-1	NA	CAGGSTGEQFF	TGTGCCGGGGGTTCGACAGGTGAGCAGTTCTTC
NA	TRBV6-5	TRBJ2-1	NA	CASSYTGVSYNEQFF	TGTGCCAGCAGTTACACCGGTGTTTCCTACAATGAGCAGTTCTTC
few	TRBV28	TRBJ1-4	NA	CASRLRLGWEKLFF	TGTGCCAGCAGGCTTCGTTTGGGGTGGGAAAAACTGTTTTTT
NA	TRBV7-6	TRBJ2-5	TRBD2	CASSLAPPLKREAYLGKTQYF	TGTGCCAGCAGCTTAGCGCCCCCTTTGAAGCGGGAGGCCTATCTTGGGAAGACCCAGTACTTC
once	TRBV4-1	TRBJ2-1	TRBD2	CASSQVGGGSSYNEQFF	TGCGCCAGCAGCCAAGTTGGGGGAGGGAGCTCCTACAATGAGCAGTTCTTC
many	TRBV19	TRBJ2-2	NA	CALGGPVYTGELFF	TGTGCCCTAGGTGGGCCAGTTTACACCGGGGAGCTGTTTTTT
NA	TRBV29-1	TRBJ1-1	NA	CSVGIDGGAFF	TGCAGCGTGGGGATCGACGGTGGAGCTTTCTTT
NA	TRBV4-1	TRBJ1-4	NA	CASSHPPGEKLFF	TGCGCCAGCAGCCATCCACCGGGGGAAAAACTGTTTTTT
once	TRBV28	TRBJ2-1	NA	CASSLWGSRNEQFF	TGTGCCAGCAGTTTATGGGGGAGTAGGAATGAGCAGTTCTTC